This T cell receptor beta chain comes out of a study of graft-versus-host responses after intestinal transplantation. Here immunoSEQ multiplex PCR was the method, and the copy in TCRdb shows in-frame clones only, minus some. The table includes more than 85,000 clones, around 80% detected once. As for this clone: Its specificity is not known. This same CDR3 is encoded by further DNA sequences in the sample.

Whole-study findings and limits: Subjects displaying graft-donor T cell macrochimerism possessed elevated graft-versus-host to host-versus-graft clonal ratios inside allografts.

Sequenced here: unstimulated CD4+ T cells sorted from spleen or lymph node cells, sampled before intestinal transplant. The receptor comes from a human donor who received an intestinal transplant.

The CDR3 bases are TGTGCCAGTAGTCCCAGGGAAAATCAGCCCCAGCATTTT. Translated, it gives CASSPRENQPQHF. V is TRBV19 and J is TRBJ1-5; possible D gene TRBD1, 5 bases. V was clipped by 5 bases and J by 4 bases, with 9 bases between them. Germline values: CDR1 LNHDA, CDR2 SQIVND (reference sequence). This CDR3 is built from 13 residues.